These 29 T cell receptor beta chains were sequenced from one sample in a study of blood T cell repertoires in COVID-19 (dated by TCRdb to the early 2020s). Libraries were prepared through the immunoSEQ multiplex PCR assay. TCRdb provides this immuneACCESS table in a form limited to in-frame rearrangements. Some clones are lacking; in checked studies, under half of them reflect an unresolved V gene, and why the rest are absent is not known. For this sample the table gives under 200,000 clones, of which around 87% were detected only once. 2% to 3% of the sample lies in the top ten. The source material was peripheral blood. These receptor sequences come from a man aged 35-49 years with active or convalescent COVID-19.

The chain employs TRBV9 and TRBJ1-2; no definite D call. The length of the CDR3 is 11 residues. V was pared by 4 bases and J by 6 bases, with 7 bases between. Germline V gene data show CDR1 as SGDLS and CDR2 as YYNGEE. This CDR3 reads CASSLEDGYTF. The DNA of the CDR3 is TGTGCCAGCAGCTTGGAGGATGGCTACACCTTC.

The chain joins TRBV4-1 to TRBJ2-1; 8 nucleotides match TRBD2. This CDR3 is built from 16 residues. V trimming: 2 bases; J trimming: 12 bases; junction bases outside the gene matches: 15. In germline, CDR1 is MGHRA, CDR2 YSYEKL. The CDR3 spells CASSQSLLADPGRQFF. The DNA of the CDR3 is TGCGCCAGCAGCCAAAGTTTACTAGCGGACCCCGGCCGGCAGTTCTTC.

V usage is TRBV24-1 and J usage is TRBJ2-5, with 7 bases matching TRBD2. CDR1 KGHDR and CDR2 SFDVKD come from the germline V gene. The J segment lost 2 bases and the V segment lost 7 bases, leaving 6 bases of the junction unmatched. CDR3 size: 14 residues. In DNA form, the CDR3 reads TGTGCCACCAGCCCTGGGGGGGAGCAAGAGACCCAGTACTTC. It yields the protein CATSPGGEQETQYF.

The chain links TRBV4-3 to TRBJ2-1, with D unclear. V lost 1 base and J lost 12, with 13 bases in between. This CDR3 contains 13 residues. Per germline, CDR1 LGHNA and CDR2 YSLEER. The CDR3 sequence: CASSQGHQTPQFF. The DNA of the CDR3 is TGCGCCAGCAGCCAAGGGCACCAAACCCCGCAGTTCTTC.

V is TRBV2 and J is TRBJ1-5; the D is unclear. Trimming stripped 10 bases from V and 3 bases from J, with 22 bases between. The length of the CDR3 is 16 residues. Germline values: CDR1 SNHLY, CDR2 FYNNEI. The CDR3 nucleotides are TGTGCCATCACCCTTCCGAGGAGATATATCAATCAGCCCCAGCATTTT. Its protein product is CAITLPRRYINQPQHF.

V usage is TRBV6-5 and J usage is TRBJ1-3; D is perhaps TRBD1 (6 bases). The CDR3 covers 13 residues. The ends were cut back, 8 bases at V and 2 bases at J, with 10 bases in the middle. Germline CDR1 reads MNHEY; CDR2 reads SVGAGI. The CDR3 coding sequence is TGTGCCAGCCAACAGGGTCCTGGAAACACCATATATTTT. This codes for CASQQGPGNTIYF.

The chain uses TRBV3-1 (or the pseudogene TRBV3-2) and TRBJ1-2, with 7 positions matching TRBD1. CDR1 and CDR2 from the germline V gene are LGHDT and YNNKEL (reference sequence). The CDR3 has 14 amino acids. V trimming: 4 bases; J trimming: 7 bases; junction bases outside the gene matches: 9. The DNA of the CDR3 is TGTGCCAGCAGCCCGATTGGGGCAGGGGGTGGCTACACCTTC. Amino acids: CASSPIGAGGGYTF.

As for this clone: The same CDR3 is also encoded by other DNA sequences in this sample. The V gene is TRBV3-1 (or the pseudogene TRBV3-2), the J gene TRBJ1-2; D is ambiguous. This CDR3 has 14 amino acids. Germline CDR1 reads LGHDT; CDR2 reads YNNKEL (reference sequence). Trimming took 1 base from V and 0 from J, leaving 6 bases between them. CDR3 coding DNA: TGTGCCAGCAGCCAAGGGGCAGCTAACTATGGCTACACCTTC. This codes for CASSQGAANYGYTF.

This clone was counted only a few times. This chain uses TRBV9 with TRBJ2-1; a weak D match, TRBD2 (6 bases). This CDR3 has 15 residues. Germline values: CDR1 SGDLS, CDR2 YYNGEE. The germline V and J ends were trimmed by 3 bases and 0 bases, with 10 bases remaining between them. CDR3 in amino acids: CASSASGLSYNEQFF. CDR3 nucleotides: TGTGCCAGCAGCGCCTCGGGACTCTCCTACAATGAGCAGTTCTTC.

This clone has a handful of counts. The CDR3, as DNA: TGTGCCTGGAGTGTATGGTCAGCAACTAATGAAAAACTGTTTTTT. Amino acid sequence: CAWSVWSATNEKLFF. This rearrangement joins TRBV30 to TRBJ1-4; unclear D gene. Germline-derived CDR1 and CDR2 are GTSNPN and SVGIG (reference sequence). The CDR3 consists of 15 residues. V shed 0 bases and J shed 0 bases, with 8 bases lying between them. Combining the CDR3 with reference TRBV30 and TRBJ1-4 gives the whole variable domain SQTIHQWPATLVQPVGSPLSLECTVEGTSNPNLYWYRQAAGRGLQLLFYSVGIGQISSEVPQNLSASRPQDRQFILSSKKLLLSDSGFYLCAWSVWSATNEKLFFGSGTQLSVL.

The gene calls are TRBV5-4 and TRBJ1-3; D not resolved. The ends were cut back, 5 bases at V and 0 bases at J, with 12 bases in the middle. The CDR3 totals 15 residues. CDR1 is SGHNT, CDR2 YYREEE, per germline (reference sequence). The CDR3 bases are TGTGCCAGCAGTCCCGGGGAGGGCTCTGGAAACACCATATATTTT. Translated: CASSPGEGSGNTIYF.

The chain couples TRBV10-3 to TRBJ2-3; 10 bases line up with TRBD2. This CDR3 is 17 amino acids long. The V gene end was trimmed by 11 bases and the J gene end by 1 base; junction bases not matched to a gene: 15. Germline-derived CDR1 and CDR2 are ENHRY and SYGVKD. The CDR3 DNA follows: TGTGCCGCTACCCGAGCGGGGGGGCAGGTGGGCACAGATACGCAGTATTTT. This sequence encodes CAATRAGGQVGTDTQYF.

This clone turned up a few times. The CDR3 bases are TGTGCCAGCAGGCGGACAGGGGGCGTTGGGGAAAAACTGTTTTTT. Translating it yields CASRRTGGVGEKLFF. The V and J genes are TRBV2 and TRBJ1-4; 11 positions match TRBD1. Germline CDR1 SNHLY, CDR2 FYNNEI. CDR3 length: 15 residues. V shed 6 bases and J 8 bases; nucleotides not matched to a gene: 8.

The rearrangement uses TRBV7-9 and TRBJ2-3; 8 bases map to TRBD1. There are 18 residues in the CDR3. Trimming cost V 4 bases and J 2 bases; bases outside gene matches: 14. In germline, CDR1 is SEHNR, CDR2 FQNEAQ (reference sequence). The CDR3 DNA sequence: TGTGCCAGCAGCTCCCAGGGGGCGGCTACACCCCACACAGATACGCAGTATTTT. It translates to CASSSQGAATPHTDTQYF.

The chain combines TRBV27 with TRBJ1-4; 10 nucleotides align to TRBD1. Germline values: CDR1 MNHEY, CDR2 SMNVEV (reference sequence). V lost 7 bases, J lost 8 bases, and 7 bases stayed unmatched. This CDR3 contains 14 residues. The CDR3 protein is CASNRQGAGEKLFF. The DNA of the CDR3 is TGTGCCAGCAATCGACAGGGGGCTGGGGAAAAACTGTTTTTT.

This chain connects TRBV7-9 to TRBJ2-7, with 11 bases identical to TRBD2. Trimming cost V 3 bases and J 7 bases; bases outside gene matches: 8. Germline CDR1 SEHNR, CDR2 FQNEAQ (reference sequence). CDR3 size: 15 residues. The chain's CDR3 is CASSFNSGGAEEQYF. CDR3 DNA sequence: TGTGCCAGCAGCTTTAATAGCGGGGGGGCCGAAGAGCAGTACTTC.

CDR3 nucleotide sequence: TGTGCCATCAGTGAGTCGATGGTACAGCTGCAGGGGACTGAAGCTTTCTTT. Translated, it gives CAISESMVQLQGTEAFF. The gene calls are TRBV10-3 and TRBJ1-1, with D tentatively TRBD1 (6 bases). In germline, CDR1 is ENHRY, CDR2 SYGVKD. Trimming shortened V by 0 bases and J by 5 bases, and 19 bases separated the two germline ends. The CDR3 consists of 17 residues.

The CDR3 protein is CASSKEGAGGTQYF. In DNA form, the CDR3 reads TGTGCCAGCAGCAAAGAAGGAGCAGGGGGTACGCAGTATTTT. The chain uses TRBV21-1 and TRBJ2-3; the listed D gene, TRBD1, was not tested against the DNA. TRBV21-1 is termed a pseudogene. The CDR3 spans 14 residues.

The gene calls are TRBV7-8 and TRBJ2-7, with D perhaps matching TRBD1 (5 bases). This CDR3 spans 15 amino acids. Germline-derived CDR1 and CDR2 are SGHVS and FQNEAQ. V was shortened by 1 base and J by 4 bases, with 14 bases between the two germline ends. The CDR3 loop is CASSLDPARVYEQYF. CDR3 in DNA: TGTGCCAGCAGCTTAGATCCGGCCAGGGTGTACGAGCAGTACTTC.

The rearrangement links TRBV3-1 (or the pseudogene TRBV3-2) to TRBJ1-2, with TRBD1 matching over 7 bases. CDR1 is LGHDT and CDR2 is YNNKEL in the germline V gene (reference sequence). The CDR3 runs 16 residues. J lost 9 bases, V lost 2 bases, and 15 bases had no gene match. The CDR3 bases are TGTGCCAGCAGCCAACCAAGGACAGGCTTAACGGTCAGCTACACCTTC. Amino acids: CASSQPRTGLTVSYTF.

This rearrangement joins TRBV5-6 to TRBJ1-6, with D maybe TRBD1 (5 bases). Germline assignment: CDR1 SGHDT and CDR2 YYEEEE. Trimming stripped 1 base from V and 11 bases from J, with 10 bases between. The CDR3 extends over 13 amino acids. The CDR3 loop reads CASSLRQITPLHF. In DNA form, the CDR3 reads TGTGCCAGCAGCTTGAGACAGATAACACCCCTCCACTTT.

This clone was seen a handful of times. This chain joins TRBV19 and TRBJ1-1; 7 bases align to TRBD1. The junction had 10 bases not matched to a gene; V was cut back by 5 bases and J by 7 bases. Per germline, CDR1 LNHDA and CDR2 SQIVND (reference sequence). This CDR3 spans 14 amino acids. CDR3 nucleotides: TGTGCCAGTAGTCCCAAACCGGGACAGAATGAAGCTTTCTTT. It specifies CASSPKPGQNEAFF.

The gene calls are TRBV3-1 (or the pseudogene TRBV3-2) and TRBJ1-1; perhaps TRBD1 as D (5 bases). The CDR3 contains 13 residues. Germline lookup yields CDR1 LGHDT and CDR2 YNNKEL (reference sequence). Between the trimmed V and J ends, which lost 4 bases and 1 base, there was a span of 7 bases. CDR3 coding DNA: TGTGCCAGCAGCCTTGGACAGAACACTGAAGCTTTCTTT. Residues: CASSLGQNTEAFF.

This clone was seen only once. The chain joins TRBV9 to TRBJ1-1; 7 bases map to TRBD1. The length of the CDR3 is 15 residues. Germline V gene data show CDR1 as SGDLS and CDR2 as YYNGEE. V was clipped by 1 base and J by 3 bases; unmatched bases: 6. This CDR3 is CASSVLGQSDTEAFF. The DNA of the CDR3 is TGTGCCAGCAGCGTACTGGGACAGAGTGACACTGAAGCTTTCTTT.

The V gene is TRBV6-6, the J gene TRBJ2-5, with D possibly being TRBD2 (5 bases). CDR1 MNHNY and CDR2 SVGAGI come from the germline V gene (reference sequence). V was shortened by 5 bases and J by 4 bases, with 11 bases between the two germline ends. CDR3 size: 13 residues. The CDR3 is CASSPRAIETQYF. CDR3 sequence (DNA): TGTGCCAGCAGTCCGCGGGCGATAGAGACCCAGTACTTC.

This chain connects TRBV5-5 to TRBJ2-3, with 7 bases lining up with TRBD2. J gave up 0 bases and V 7 bases, and 5 bases lay outside the gene matches. Per the germline V gene, CDR1 is SGHKS and CDR2 is YYEKEE (reference sequence). The CDR3 runs to 14 residues. The CDR3, as DNA: TGTGCCAGCTCCAGCGGGACTAGCACAGATACGCAGTATTTT. Its translation is CASSSGTSTDTQYF.

This chain uses TRBV4-1 with TRBJ2-1; 12 bases agree with TRBD2. This CDR3 contains 19 residues. Trimming removed 0 bases from V and 7 bases from J; junction bases left unmatched: 13. Per germline, CDR1 MGHRA and CDR2 YSYEKL. The CDR3 DNA is TGCGCCAGCAGCCAAGATGACCTTACTGGGCTAGCGGGGGGGAATGAGCAGTTCTTC. Translated: CASSQDDLTGLAGGNEQFF.

This chain links TRBV6-1 with TRBJ1-5; tentatively, D is TRBD1 (5 bases). The germline V gene has CDR1 MNHNS and CDR2 SASEGT. The CDR3 covers 16 residues. Trimming took off 3 bases at V and 3 bases at J, with 15 bases between the two ends. The CDR3 sequence: CASSDALDRSNQPQHF. The DNA of the CDR3 is TGTGCCAGCAGTGACGCCCTTGACAGATCCAATCAGCCCCAGCATTTT.

This chain uses TRBV28 with TRBJ2-7, with a possible D match to TRBD1 (5 bases). Germline V gives CDR1 MDHEN, CDR2 SYDVKM. V shed 2 bases and J shed 4 bases, with 21 bases lying between them. The CDR3 contains 17 residues. CDR3 amino acids: CASSLRQGRMGSYEQYF. The CDR3, as DNA: TGTGCCAGCAGTTTACGGCAGGGCAGGATGGGAAGTTACGAGCAGTACTTC.